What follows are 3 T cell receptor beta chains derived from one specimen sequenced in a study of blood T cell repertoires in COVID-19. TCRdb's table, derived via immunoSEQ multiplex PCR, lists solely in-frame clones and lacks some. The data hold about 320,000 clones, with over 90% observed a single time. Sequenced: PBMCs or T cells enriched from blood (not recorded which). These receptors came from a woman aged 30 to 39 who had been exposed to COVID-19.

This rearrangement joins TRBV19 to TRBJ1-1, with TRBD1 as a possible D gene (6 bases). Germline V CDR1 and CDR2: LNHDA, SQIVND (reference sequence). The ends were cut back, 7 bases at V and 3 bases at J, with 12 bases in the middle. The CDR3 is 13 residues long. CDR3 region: CASKQGVDTEAFF. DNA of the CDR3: TGTGCCAGTAAACAGGGTGTGGACACTGAAGCTTTCTTT.

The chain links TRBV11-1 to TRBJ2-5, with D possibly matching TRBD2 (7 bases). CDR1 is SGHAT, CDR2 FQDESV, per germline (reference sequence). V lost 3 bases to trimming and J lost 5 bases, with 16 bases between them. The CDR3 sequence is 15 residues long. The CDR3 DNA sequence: TGTGCCAGCAGCTTCAATCCGGGGGGCTTGGAGACCCAGTACTTC. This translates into CASSFNPGGLETQYF.

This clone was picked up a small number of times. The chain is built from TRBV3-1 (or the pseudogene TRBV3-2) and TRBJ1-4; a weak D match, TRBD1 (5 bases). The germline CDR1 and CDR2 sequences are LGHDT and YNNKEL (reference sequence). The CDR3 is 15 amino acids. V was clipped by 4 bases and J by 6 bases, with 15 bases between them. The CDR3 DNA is TGTGCCAGCAGCCTTCGGGGGGAAGCGTATGAAAAACTGTTTTTT. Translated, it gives CASSLRGEAYEKLFF.